Following are 5 T cell receptor beta chains from one sample sequenced in a study of blood T cell repertoires in COVID-19. The method was immunoSEQ multiplex PCR; TCRdb's version includes in-frame clones alone and lacks a portion of them. Of tens of thousands of clones listed, under 95% are singletons. The source material was peripheral blood. The receptor set was obtained from a man aged 50-60 years with active COVID-19.

The CDR3 DNA follows: TGTGCCAGCAGCCTAGGGAGTTCACCCCTCCACTTT. It specifies CASSLGSSPLHF. This chain uses TRBV5-6 with TRBJ1-6, with unresolved D. The CDR3 length is 12 residues. Germline V gives CDR1 SGHDT, CDR2 YYEEEE. The V gene lost 4 bases and the J gene lost 9 bases, with 8 bases spanning the gap.

This sequence joins TRBV10-3 and TRBJ1-2; TRBD1 matches 7 bases. V trimming: 7 bases; J trimming: 4 bases; junction bases outside the gene matches: 9. The CDR3 totals 14 residues. Germline V gene data show CDR1 as ENHRY and CDR2 as SYGVKD. CDR3 in DNA: TGTGCCATCAACGCGGGACAGTCCTCCTATGGCTACACCTTC. Translating gives CAINAGQSSYGYTF.

Only one count was recorded for this clone. The chain joins TRBV24-1 to TRBJ2-1, with a tentative D call TRBD2 (5 bases). Looked up from germline, CDR1 is KGHDR and CDR2 is SFDVKD. Trimming pared 3 bases from V and 0 bases from J, leaving 11 bases between. The CDR3 totals 16 residues. CDR3 residues: CATSDGPGSSYNEQFF. The CDR3 DNA sequence: TGTGCCACCAGTGATGGGCCTGGGAGCTCCTACAATGAGCAGTTCTTC.

The chain recombines TRBV10-3 with TRBJ2-7; the match to TRBD1 covers 7 bases. From germline, CDR1 is ENHRY and CDR2 SYGVKD. This CDR3 has 14 amino acids. V lost 4 bases and J lost 5; bases outside the gene matches: 8. The CDR3 sequence: CAISASQGRDEQYF. CDR3 bases: TGTGCCATCAGTGCATCACAGGGGCGCGACGAGCAGTACTTC.

The V gene is TRBV11-2, the J gene TRBJ2-5; 8 nucleotides agree with TRBD2. With 2 bases clipped from V and 4 bases from J, the junction kept 9 bases outside the gene matches. The length of the CDR3 is 16 residues. Germline V gives CDR1 SGHAT, CDR2 FQNNGV. CDR3 DNA sequence: TGTGCCAGCAGCTTACGTGGTAGCGGGATCGGAGAGACCCAGTACTTC. Residues: CASSLRGSGIGETQYF.